The rows below give T cell receptor beta chains drawn from one sample of a study of T cell responses to AZD1222 COVID-19 vaccine. The assay was immunoSEQ multiplex PCR, and TCRdb's table has in-frame clones only and misses some. The data contain 150,000 to 200,000 clones, 75% to 90% of them singletons. The sample in question was peripheral blood, obtained on day 0 of AZD1222 vaccination. The receptors were gathered from an adult in good health. CDR3s include the opening cysteine and the closing phenylalanine or tryptophan. Fields, in order: V gene, J gene, clone size, D gene, CDR3 DNA, CDR3 protein. A D gene is named only where the DNA matches it firmly. The size field is filled for only some rows; it gives once, few, many or a size class.

>TRBV9|TRBJ2-1|NA|NA
TGTGCCAGCAGCCAAATACAGGGCCTCAATGAGCAGTTCTTC
CASSQIQGLNEQFF
>TRBV27|TRBJ1-4|few|TRBD1
TGTGCCAGCAGTTTCTCAGGGGGAAATGAAAAACTGTTTTTT
CASSFSGGNEKLFF
>TRBV7-9|TRBJ2-5|NA|NA
TGTGCCAGCAGCTTAACAGCCGGGACACAAGAGACCCAGTACTTC
CASSLTAGTQETQYF
>TRBV5-4|TRBJ1-1|NA|NA
TGTGCCAGCAGCTTGTTTGGGGGCCCCACCACTGAAGCTTTCTTT
CASSLFGGPTTEAFF
>TRBV5-8|TRBJ1-1|NA|NA
TGTGCCAGCAGCTTGGGGCAGACGAACACTGAAGCTTTCTTT
CASSLGQTNTEAFF
>TRBV27|TRBJ1-4|NA|TRBD1
TGTGCCAGCAGTCCCCTACAGGGGACTAATGAAAAACTGTTTTTT
CASSPLQGTNEKLFF
>TRBV5-1|TRBJ2-2|few|NA
TGCGCCAGCAGTTCAGGGTACGGGGAGCTGTTTTTT
CASSSGYGELFF
>TRBV7-9|TRBJ1-2|NA|NA
TGTGCCAGCAGCTTAGAAGGTTTGAGAGGCTACACCTTC
CASSLEGLRGYTF
>TRBV3-1/TRBV3-2|TRBJ2-7|once|NA
TGTGCCAGCAGCCACCGGGACTCAAACTACGAGCAGTACTTC
CASSHRDSNYEQYF
>TRBV28|TRBJ1-2|NA|NA
TGTGCCAGCAGCCCAGGACAGACCTATGGCTACACCTTC
CASSPGQTYGYTF
>TRBV6-5|TRBJ1-5|once|NA
TGTGCCAGCAGCCCGACAGGCCGGAATCAGCCCCAGCATTTT
CASSPTGRNQPQHF
>TRBV6-5|TRBJ1-3|NA|NA
TGTGCCAGCAGTTCAGGGCGGGTCTCTGGAAACACCATATATTTT
CASSSGRVSGNTIYF
>TRBV12-3/TRBV12-4|TRBJ2-7|NA|NA
TGTGCCAGCAGTTTAGCTGGAGTTAACGAGCAGTACTTC
CASSLAGVNEQYF
>TRBV10-3|TRBJ2-5|NA|TRBD2
TGTGCCATCCGGACTAGCGGGGGGAAATCCCAAGAGACCCAGTACTTC
CAIRTSGGKSQETQYF
>TRBV19|TRBJ2-7|NA|NA
TGTGCCAGTAGTCCAGGGACTTCGGAGCAGTACTTC
CASSPGTSEQYF
>TRBV3-1/TRBV3-2|TRBJ2-1|NA|TRBD2
TGTGCCAGCAGCCCCACTAGCGGGAGGGCCGGGAATGAGCAGTTCTTC
CASSPTSGRAGNEQFF
>TRBV6-1|TRBJ2-7|few|NA
TGTGCCAGCAGTGAGGAGTCGGGGGAGAACTACGAGCAGTACTTC
CASSEESGENYEQYF
>TRBV2|TRBJ1-5|NA|NA
TGTGCCAGCAGTGATGCCGCGTTAATGCGGGGCAATCAGCCCCAGCATTTT
CASSDAALMRGNQPQHF
>TRBV18|TRBJ1-4|NA|NA
TGTGCCAGCTCCCCTGACTTAGCAACTAATGAAAAACTGTTTTTT
CASSPDLATNEKLFF
>TRBV4-3|TRBJ2-4|NA|TRBD2
TGCGCCAGCAGCCAAGAGCCGAAGACTAGCCCGACTTTC
CASSQEPKTSPTF
>TRBV28|TRBJ2-7|NA|TRBD1
TGTGCCAGCAGTTACTTCCGGGGACAGGGGACTAGTATCCACGAGCAGTACTTC
CASSYFRGQGTSIHEQYF
>TRBV30|TRBJ1-1|NA|NA
TGTGCCTGGAGGGATGAGGGCACTGAAGCTTTCTTT
CAWRDEGTEAFF
>TRBV7-9|TRBJ2-3|NA|TRBD2
TGTGCCAGCAGCTTCCGGACTAGCGGGAGCACAGATACGCAGTATTTT
CASSFRTSGSTDTQYF
>TRBV29-1|TRBJ2-7|NA|NA
TGCAGCGTTGTACTAGCTTACGAGCAGTACTTC
CSVVLAYEQYF